These 5 T cell receptor beta chains share one sample of origin, sequenced in a study of beta chain features in type 1 diabetes. Study-wide results and caveats: TCRB CDR3 length was moderately but significantly reduced in all four CD4+ subsets of Type 1 diabetes patients.

These receptors lack a known antigen. Expressed TCRB transcripts got sequenced, as all isolated RNA was reverse transcribed. Produced via immunoSEQ multiplex PCR; TCRdb's table is partial and in-frame only. Of 300,000 to 400,000 clones in the sample, 8.5% to 10% are singletons; the top ten hold approximately 0.6%. What was sequenced was central memory CD4+ T cells from blood. These receptors originate from a man younger than 40 with type 1 diabetes.

J is TRBJ2-5 and V is TRBV18; possibly TRBD1 or TRBD2 for D (5 bases each). Germline CDR1 reads KGHSH; CDR2 reads LQKENI. This CDR3 comprises 16 residues. V lost 6 bases to trimming and J lost 4 bases, with 21 bases between them. Here the CDR3 DNA reads TGTGCCAGCTCTCAGCGCGGGCAGGGAGTCGGAGAGACCCAGTACTTC. This sequence encodes CASSQRGQGVGETQYF.

About this clone: Germline and junction disagree at one end, which may indicate a read error. Additional DNA sequences in this sample encode the identical CDR3. CDR3 amino acids: CATSPFSGNYYNEQFF. In DNA, the CDR3 is TGCGCCACCAGCCCCTTTAGCGGGAACTATTACAATGAGCAGTTCTTC. The chain employs TRBV15 and TRBJ2-1, with 8 bases fitting TRBD2. The germline V gene has CDR1 LNHNV and CDR2 YYDKDF (reference sequence). The CDR3 sequence is 16 residues long.

The genes are TRBV27 and TRBJ1-5; D is undetermined. Germline V gene data show CDR1 as MNHEY and CDR2 as SMNVEV (reference sequence). The CDR3 totals 19 residues. V gave up 4 bases and J gave up 0 bases, with 22 bases separating them. The CDR3 loop is CASSSAAAAPVYSNQPQHF. The CDR3 bases are TGTGCCAGCAGTTCCGCGGCGGCAGCCCCAGTGTATAGCAATCAGCCCCAGCATTTT.

This chain connects TRBV11-1 to TRBJ1-1; TRBD1 matches at 8 bases. The germline V gene encodes CDR1 SGHAT and CDR2 FQDESV (reference sequence). CDR3 length equals 15 residues. Trimming took 1 base from V and 4 from J; bases not matched to a gene: 5. In DNA form, the CDR3 reads TGTGCCAGCAGCTTAGGCGGACAGGGAGGCACTGAAGCTTTCTTT. This gives the protein CASSLGGQGGTEAFF.

V is TRBV28 and J is TRBJ1-5, with 9 bases aligning to TRBD1. Germline trimming cut 6 bases from V and 2 bases from J; bases unmatched to any gene: 14. The germline CDR1 and CDR2 sequences are MDHEN and SYDVKM. The CDR3 loop spans 18 amino acids. The CDR3 region is CASSLRIGTGIGNQPQHF. The CDR3 DNA reads TGTGCCAGCAGCCTAAGAATCGGGACAGGGATCGGCAATCAGCCCCAGCATTTT.